A selection of T cell receptor beta chains follows, all from one sample in a study of T-cell memory formation after mild COVID-19. TCRdb re-called the 5' RACE reads with MiXCR, one entry per CDR3 protein. This sample yields some 600,000 distinct CDR3 sequences, of which roughly 17% are seen a single time; roughly 8.2% belongs to the top ten. The sequencing sample was made of PBMCs or a T cell subset sorted from them (not recorded which). The receptors were gathered from an adult woman who had mild COVID-19 (a few samples of this study predate the infection). Cell type and time point are not known. Both conserved end residues are part of each CDR3. A D gene is named only where the DNA matches it firmly. Clone size is not always given. Where it is, it says once, few, many or a class for expanded clones.

>.|13|TRBV20-1|TRBJ2-1|.
TGCAGTGCTAGATCCCCGGACCACAATGAGCAGTTCTTC
CSARSPDHNEQFF
>many|14|TRBV19|TRBJ2-7|.
TGTGCCAGTAGTTCACCAGGAGTTAGCTACGAGCAGTACTTC
CASSSPGVSYEQYF
>few|13|TRBV29-1|TRBJ1-3|.
TGCAGCGTTCCCGCATCCTCTGGAAACACCATATATTTT
CSVPASSGNTIYF
>few|14|TRBV5-5|TRBJ2-2|.
TGTGCCAGCAGAATCTCAGGGTACACCGGGGAGCTGTTTTTT
CASRISGYTGELFF
>few|15|TRBV12-3/TRBV12-4|TRBJ1-1|.
TGTGCCAGCAGTGCGACAGGTACCCAGAACACTGAAGCTTTCTTT
CASSATGTQNTEAFF
>once|17|TRBV7-3|TRBJ2-5|TRBD1
TGTGCCAGCAGCTTAGGGGCTGCGACAGGGGGCGTCGAGACCCAGTACTTC
CASSLGAATGGVETQYF
>.|15|TRBV20-1|TRBJ1-2|TRBD1
TGCAGTGCTCCCCCTCGGACAGGGGGCACCTATGGCTACACCTTC
CSAPPRTGGTYGYTF
>few|15|TRBV20-1|TRBJ2-7|TRBD1
TGCAGTGCTAGACCCCAGACAGGGCTCCGGTACGAGCAGTACTTC
CSARPQTGLRYEQYF
>.|14|TRBV19|TRBJ1-1|.
TGTGCCAGTAGTACAGGGACGGACAACACTGAAGCTTTCTTT
CASSTGTDNTEAFF
>few|12|TRBV7-9|TRBJ1-2|TRBD1
TGTGCCAGCAGCTACACAGGGGAAGGCTACACCTTC
CASSYTGEGYTF
>.|16|TRBV7-8|TRBJ2-3|TRBD1
TGTGCCAGCAGTTCAGTGGTGACAGGGGGTTCAGATACGCAGTATTTT
CASSSVVTGGSDTQYF
>.|16|TRBV4-1|TRBJ2-1|TRBD2
TGCGCCAGCAGCCAAGGAGGGACTAGCGGGAGATATGAGCAGTTCTTC
CASSQGGTSGRYEQFF
>few|11|TRBV12-3/TRBV12-4|TRBJ2-4|.
TGTGCCAGCAGGAGTGAGGGCATTCAGTACTTC
CASRSEGIQYF
>.|16|TRBV11-2|TRBJ2-5|TRBD2
TGTGCCAGCAGCGTCGGGACTAGCGGGAGCAGAGAGACCCAGTACTTC
CASSVGTSGSRETQYF
>many|13|TRBV7-6|TRBJ2-7|.
TGTGCCAGCAGCCCCGGGTCCCTGGGCGAGCAGTACTTC
CASSPGSLGEQYF
>few|16|TRBV4-3|TRBJ2-3|.
TGCGCCAGCAGCCAAGGGACAGCTATTTTTCGGGATACGCAGTATTTT
CASSQGTAIFRDTQYF
>.|16|TRBV7-6|TRBJ2-2|TRBD2
TGTGCCAGCAGCCTCCTAGCGGGAGGAGGTAGCGGGGAGCTGTTTTTT
CASSLLAGGGSGELFF
>few|14|TRBV5-5|TRBJ2-2|.
TGTGCCAGCAGCGGAATCAGGGGTACCGGGGAGCTGTTTTTT
CASSGIRGTGELFF
>few|17|TRBV7-9|TRBJ2-1|TRBD2
TGTGCCAGCAGCTTAGGCCGGGGTAGCGGGAGGGCCTATGAGCAGTTCTTC
CASSLGRGSGRAYEQFF
>.|15|TRBV4-1|TRBJ2-7|.
TGCGCCAGCAGCCGAGCCACCGGGATAAACTACGAGCAGTACTTC
CASSRATGINYEQYF
>few|17|TRBV7-9|TRBJ2-3|TRBD1
TGTGCCAGCAGCACCGACAGGGGCGGAGGTGGCACAGATACGCAGTATTTT
CASSTDRGGGGTDTQYF
>.|15|TRBV9|TRBJ1-1|TRBD1
TGTGCCAGCAGCCCTCCCGGGACAGCGATCACTGAAGCTTTCTTT
CASSPPGTAITEAFF
>.|17|TRBV5-6|TRBJ2-3|.
TGTGCCAGCAGCTTGGGGTTCCTAGCCGCTAGCACAGATACGCAGTATTTT
CASSLGFLAASTDTQYF
>few|15|TRBV24-1|TRBJ2-1|TRBD2
TGTGCCACCAGACCTAGCGGTAGCTCCTACAATGAGCAGTTCTTC
CATRPSGSSYNEQFF
>few|13|TRBV18|TRBJ2-2|.
TGTGCCAGCTCGCAACTAGGCACCGGGGAGCTGTTTTTT
CASSQLGTGELFF
>few|15|TRBV27|TRBJ1-6|.
TGTGCCAGCAGTTCCCGCACAGGGAATGGATCACCCCTCCACTTT
CASSSRTGNGSPLHF